This T cell receptor beta chain was recorded in a study of T-cell memory formation after mild COVID-19 (dated by TCRdb to about 2021). About the investigation overall: TCR sequence clusters from the two donors were largely donor specific. Longitudinal TCRalpha and TCRbeta repertoire sequencing tracked T-cell clones expanding and contracting after mild COVID-19 in two donors. Two young, previously healthy adult volunteers, one female and one male, were included in the cohort. On the study overall, not on this receptor specifically: The study covered only a couple of mild cases, and larger cohorts including severe cases with pre-infection samples were considered necessary. Some responding clones were detected in pre-infection memory, suggesting pre-existing cross-reactive memory T cells joined the SARS-CoV-2 response. The second-wave clones that peaked on day 37 were not confirmed to be SARS-CoV-2 specific. Clones contracting from day 15 to 85 had balanced CD4/CD8 phenotypes, while a second wave expanding from day 15 to 37 was biased towards CD4+. Contracting CD4+ clones turned up mainly in the CM and EM memory subsets, whereas EMRA was where CD8+ clones were enriched.

Including cysteine and phenylalanine, the CDR3 has 14 amino acids. The only DNA kept is the CDR3, 42 bases in frame from the first base. V ends up 4 bases short and J 5 bases short, with an unmatched junction base count of 6. CDR1 and CDR2, looked up from the germline V gene, are SGHTS and YDEGEE. Only a few counts were recorded for this clonotype. This clone's antigen is unknown. One base away there is no much larger clone; base qualities are not given. Ficoll-Paque density gradient centrifugation was used to isolate PBMCs. The instrument was an Illumina NovaSeq 6000. TCRalpha and TCRbeta cDNA libraries were constructed by 5'RACE with constant-segment primers, with sample barcodes and unique molecular identifiers being introduced. RNA was extracted from every sample with Trizol reagent. The libraries were amplified in two PCR steps, and the second step added a second sample barcode and Illumina TruSeq adapters. Sequencing of libraries was performed on an Illumina NovaSeq with 2 x 150 bp paired-end reads. The authors processed their data as follows. Demultiplexing of reads and collapsing into UMI-guided consensus sequences were performed with migec v1.2.7. Using mixcr v2.1.11, UMI consensuses were aligned to TRA and TRB V and J templates and then assembled into clonotypes. A clonotype was counted as expanded or contracted only if both edgeR and NoisET called the change significant, with noise models trained on biological replicates. For edgeR calls, the cutoffs were a false discovery rate-adjusted p below 0.01 and a log2 fold-change threshold of 1. As an exploratory analysis of dynamics, PCA with hierarchical clustering was applied to max-normalized trajectories of the 1000 most abundant clonotypes. Separately sequenced CD4+ and CD8+ repertoires were used to assign the CD4 or CD8 phenotype of responding clones. TCRdb itself trimmed the public reads at Q25 with fastp, ran MiXCR and retained productive beta chains. Entries are consolidated by CDR3 protein sequence, retaining the most common genes and DNA. Clone size and V and J calls follow TCRdb, not the original study. Present in this sample are roughly 450,000 distinct CDR3 sequences, more than 15% of which were seen just once. The ten largest make up 20% to 25% of the sample.

This clonotype was obtained from a man aged 18-30 years who had mild COVID-19 (a few samples of this study predate the infection). The sample titles of this study are shuffled in the database, so cell type and time point are left out; the donor was told from shared clones. Sequenced material: PBMCs or a T cell subset sorted from them (not recorded which). The sequence joins TRBV5-8 to TRBJ2-5, with 9 central nucleotides matching TRBD1. The DNA sequence is given as TGTGCCAGCAGCCGCCAGACAGGGGGTGAGACCCAGTACTTC. Its product reads: CASSRQTGGETQYF.